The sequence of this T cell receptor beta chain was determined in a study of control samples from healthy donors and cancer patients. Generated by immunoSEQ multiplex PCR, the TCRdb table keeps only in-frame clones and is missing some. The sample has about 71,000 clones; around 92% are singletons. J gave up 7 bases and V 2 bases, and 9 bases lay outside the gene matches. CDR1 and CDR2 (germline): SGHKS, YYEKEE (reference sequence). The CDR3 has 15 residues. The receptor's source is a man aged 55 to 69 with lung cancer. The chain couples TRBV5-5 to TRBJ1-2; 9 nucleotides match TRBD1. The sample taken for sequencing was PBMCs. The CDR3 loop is CASSFPPGQGLGYTF. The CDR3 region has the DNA TGTGCCAGCAGCTTTCCTCCGGGACAGGGTCTTGGCTACACCTTC.